These 22 T cell receptor beta chains were sequenced from one sample in a study of radiotherapy plus CTLA-4 blockade in lung cancer. Using immunoSEQ multiplex PCR, the repertoire was profiled, and TCRdb retains in-frame clones only, with some absent. The sample has around 77,000 clones, roughly 74% seen once; the top ten hold over 9%. The material was peripheral blood, obtained from a patient treated with radiotherapy plus ipilimumab. These receptors were taken from a human donor with non-small cell lung cancer whose response to radiotherapy plus ipilimumab could not be evaluated.

The rearrangement links TRBV5-8 to TRBJ2-3, with 10 bases fitting TRBD1. CDR1 and CDR2 (germline): SGHTS, YDEGEE. The length of the CDR3 is 15 residues. Trimming at V came to 0 bases and at J to 4 bases, leaving 2 bases not matched to a gene. The CDR3 DNA reads TGTGCCAGCAGCTTGGTGACAGGGGGCGCAGATACGCAGTATTTT. Residues: CASSLVTGGADTQYF.

This clone turned up a few times. The chain employs TRBV11-2 and TRBJ2-5, with D perhaps TRBD1 (6 bases). The CDR3 length is 16 residues. Germline V lookup: CDR1 SGHAT, CDR2 FQNNGV. Trimming pared 1 base from V and 4 bases from J, leaving 16 bases between. CDR3 region: CASSLVGAGAGETQYF. CDR3 nucleotides: TGTGCCAGCAGCTTAGTAGGGGCAGGGGCGGGAGAGACCCAGTACTTC. Full variable domain (outside the CDR3, taken from reference TRBV11-2 and TRBJ2-5): EAGVAQSPRYKIIEKRQSVAFWCNPISGHATLYWYQQILGQGPKLLIQFQNNGVVDDSQLPKDRFSAERLKGVDSTLKIQPAKLEDSAVYLCASSLVGAGAGETQYFGPGTRLLVL.

The chain is built from TRBV2 and TRBJ1-5; no reliable D call. The CDR3 length is 13 residues. Germline V gives CDR1 SNHLY, CDR2 FYNNEI. The V and J ends lost 2 bases and 4 bases respectively, with 6 bases between them. CDR3 protein: CASSESSNQPQHF. CDR3 DNA: TGTGCCAGCAGTGAATCCTCGAATCAGCCCCAGCATTTT.

This clone was recorded a few times. The V and J genes are TRBV4-1 and TRBJ1-1, with TRBD1 matching 9 bases. There are 18 residues in the CDR3. Germline V gives CDR1 MGHRA, CDR2 YSYEKL. Trimming cost V 3 bases and J 3 bases; bases outside gene matches: 14. As DNA, the CDR3 is TGCGCCAGCAGCCAGATCCAACCCCGTGGGACAGGGCACACTGAAGCTTTCTTT. It codes for CASSQIQPRGTGHTEAFF.

J is TRBJ1-1 and V is TRBV5-4, with 9 bases lining up with TRBD1. Germline CDR1 reads SGHNT; CDR2 reads YYREEE (reference sequence). This CDR3 region has 15 residues. The V gene end was trimmed by 2 bases and the J gene end by 1 base; junction bases not matched to a gene: 3. In nucleotides, the CDR3 is TGTGCCAGCAGCTTTCCGGGACAGGGGAACACTGAAGCTTTCTTT. This codes for CASSFPGQGNTEAFF.

V gene TRBV5-4 combines with J gene TRBJ2-3, with 8 bases identical to TRBD2. Germline values: CDR1 SGHNT, CDR2 YYREEE (reference sequence). The ends lost 5 bases at V and 0 bases at J; junction bases unmatched: 11. This CDR3 has 17 amino acids. The CDR3 region has the DNA TGTGCCAGCAGTCCACTCCTTAGCGGGGTTAGCACAGATACGCAGTATTTT. This codes for CASSPLLSGVSTDTQYF.

The chain has TRBV19 and TRBJ2-3, with D unresolved. Germline CDR1 reads LNHDA; CDR2 reads SQIVND (reference sequence). The CDR3 totals 13 residues. The ends were cut back, 5 bases at V and 3 bases at J, with 9 bases in the middle. CDR3 amino acids: CASSPGPTDTQYF. The CDR3 DNA is TGTGCCAGTAGTCCTGGGCCGACAGATACGCAGTATTTT.

V and J are TRBV29-1 and TRBJ1-3, with D uncertain. The length of the CDR3 is 13 residues. Germline CDR1 and CDR2: SQVTM and ANQGSEA. V lost 8 bases to trimming and J lost 0 bases, with 11 bases between them. CDR3 region: CSITQNSGNTIYF. As DNA, the CDR3 is TGCAGCATCACACAGAACTCTGGAAACACCATATATTTT.

The chain joins TRBV7-2 to TRBJ2-3; TRBD1 agrees at 9 bases. The trim removed 3 bases at V and 6 bases at J, leaving 7 bases unmatched. Germline assignment: CDR1 SGHTA and CDR2 FQGNSA. The length of the CDR3 is 15 residues. The CDR3, as DNA: TGTGCCAGCAGCTTGGGGACAGGGAAGTTCGATACGCAGTATTTT. Translating gives CASSLGTGKFDTQYF. Together with reference TRBV7-2 and TRBJ2-3, the CDR3 gives the full variable domain: GAGVSQSPSNKVTEKGKDVELRCDPISGHTALYWYRQSLGQGLEFLIYFQGNSAPDKSGLPSDRFSAERTGGSVSTLTIQRTQQEDSAVYLCASSLGTGKFDTQYFGPGTRLTVL.

The chain employs TRBV7-9 and TRBJ1-2; a possible D gene is TRBD1 (6 bases). Trimming stripped 5 bases from V and 0 bases from J, with 19 bases between. There are 17 residues in the CDR3. Germline V gene data show CDR1 as SEHNR and CDR2 as FQNEAQ (reference sequence). In DNA form, the CDR3 reads TGTGCCAGCAGCCTAGGGGCCGTGGGGGCACCTAACTATGGCTACACCTTC. Translated: CASSLGAVGAPNYGYTF.

The chain couples TRBV7-7 to TRBJ2-7; 8 bases align to TRBD1. Germline lookup yields CDR1 SSHAT and CDR2 FNYEAQ (reference sequence). The length of the CDR3 is 15 residues. The V gene end was trimmed by 2 bases and the J gene end by 4 bases; junction bases not matched to a gene: 7. In DNA, the CDR3 is TGTGCCAGCAGCTTACGGACAGGGAACTCTTACGAGCAGTACTTC. Translating gives CASSLRTGNSYEQYF.

This chain links TRBV12-5 with TRBJ2-7, with 11 bases matching TRBD2. Germline V gene data show CDR1 as LGHNT and CDR2 as FRNRAP. The trim removed 0 bases at V and 6 bases at J, leaving 7 bases unmatched. The CDR3 is 16 amino acids. The CDR3 spells CASGLVIGLAGGEQYF. The CDR3 region has the DNA TGTGCTAGTGGTTTGGTAATTGGGCTAGCGGGAGGCGAGCAGTACTTC.

This clone came up once. This chain connects TRBV7-2 to TRBJ1-1; TRBD1 is a possible D gene (6 bases). The V gene lost 4 bases and the J gene lost 6 bases, with 18 bases spanning the gap. Germline V gene data show CDR1 as SGHTA and CDR2 as FQGNSA. CDR3 length: 15 amino acids. The CDR3 DNA follows: TGTGCCAGCAGCTACAGTTCGGGGGGGCTCGCTGAAGCTTTCTTT. As protein: CASSYSSGGLAEAFF. The whole variable domain, filled in from reference TRBV7-2 and TRBJ1-1, reads GAGVSQSPSNKVTEKGKDVELRCDPISGHTALYWYRQSLGQGLEFLIYFQGNSAPDKSGLPSDRFSAERTGGSVSTLTIQRTQQEDSAVYLCASSYSSGGLAEAFFGQGTRLTVV.

The CDR3 spells CASSVVDYLSNTGELFF. The CDR3 coding sequence is TGTGCCAGCAGCGTAGTGGACTACCTATCGAACACCGGGGAGCTGTTTTTT. The V gene is TRBV9, the J gene TRBJ2-2; D may be TRBD2 (6 bases). The V gene lost 0 bases and the J gene lost 0 bases, with 12 bases spanning the gap. The length of the CDR3 is 17 residues. In germline, CDR1 is SGDLS, CDR2 YYNGEE.

This rearrangement joins TRBV5-1 to TRBJ1-3, with a possible D match to TRBD1 (5 bases). Germline-derived CDR1 and CDR2 are SGHRS and YFSETQ. CDR3 length: 15 residues. The V end was cut by 4 bases, the J end by 0 bases, with 11 bases between. CDR3 DNA: TGCGCCAGCAGCCTCGACAGAGTCTCTGGAAACACCATATATTTT. It codes for CASSLDRVSGNTIYF.

V and J are TRBV2 and TRBJ2-3, with D maybe TRBD2 (5 bases). Germline assignment: CDR1 SNHLY and CDR2 FYNNEI. The CDR3 consists of 15 residues. V lost 2 bases to trimming and J lost 7 bases, with 16 bases between them. CDR3 nucleotide sequence: TGTGCCAGCAGTGAAAGCGGCGGCTCCACTTATACGCAGTATTTT. Protein: CASSESGGSTYTQYF.

The rearrangement links TRBV10-3 to TRBJ2-3; 8 bases are a match to TRBD2. The V segment lost 4 bases and the J segment 2 bases; nucleotides outside the gene matches: 2. Germline CDR1 is ENHRY and CDR2 is SYGVKD. The CDR3 extends over 14 amino acids. This chain's CDR3 is CAISVGLATDTQYF. In DNA form, the CDR3 reads TGTGCCATCAGTGTAGGACTAGCCACAGATACGCAGTATTTT.

V and J are TRBV4-2 and TRBJ2-1, with 10 bases aligning to TRBD2. In germline, CDR1 is LGHNA, CDR2 YNFKEQ. The CDR3 is 18 amino acids. V shed 0 bases and J 1 base; nucleotides not matched to a gene: 6. The CDR3 sequence: CASSQDPPSGSSYNEQFF. For the CDR3, the DNA is TGTGCCAGCAGCCAAGATCCCCCTAGCGGGAGTTCCTACAATGAGCAGTTCTTC.

The table lists this clone with a few counts. The rearrangement joins TRBV30 to TRBJ2-7, with 12 bases identical to TRBD2. The CDR3 is 15 residues long. V lost 8 bases, J lost 2 bases, and 10 bases stayed unmatched. Germline V gives CDR1 GTSNPN, CDR2 SVGIG (reference sequence). CDR3 nucleotide sequence: TGTGCCATGATCTCGGCTAGCGGGAGGGCCTACGAGCAGTACTTC. It yields the protein CAMISASGRAYEQYF.

The chain joins TRBV28 to TRBJ2-2; tentative D call: TRBD1 (6 bases). V lost 8 bases to trimming and J lost 10 bases, with 23 bases between them. From germline, CDR1 is MDHEN and CDR2 SYDVKM. This CDR3 comprises 15 residues. CDR3 sequence (DNA): TGTGCCAGCGGCTTACCAGCCTCAGGGGTCGCGGAGCTGTTTTTT. Its translation is CASGLPASGVAELFF.

This chain joins TRBV15 and TRBJ2-7, with no clear D. The V gene lost 0 bases and the J gene lost 1 base, with 19 bases spanning the gap. The CDR3 totals 18 residues. Germline CDR1 reads LNHNV; CDR2 reads YYDKDF (reference sequence). The CDR3 is CATSRDIRRSPGSYEQYF. The CDR3 coding sequence is TGTGCCACCAGCAGAGATATAAGGAGAAGCCCCGGTTCCTACGAGCAGTACTTC.

The rearrangement links TRBV19 to TRBJ2-1, with 8 bases fitting TRBD2. The V and J ends lost 0 bases and 4 bases, in that order; junction bases with no gene match: 11. The CDR3 is 18 residues long. The germline CDR1 and CDR2 sequences are LNHDA and SQIVND (reference sequence). The CDR3 loop is CASSIDGFGRGVYNEQFF. The CDR3 nucleotides read TGTGCCAGTAGTATAGATGGGTTTGGGCGGGGGGTTTACAATGAGCAGTTCTTC.